Detailed here is one T cell receptor (beta chain). The data were obtained in a study of blood T cell repertoires in COVID-19. In the study's own analysis: Amplification from reference gene primers served as the basis for estimated nucleated cell counts. TCRdb's copy holds only in-frame clones and misses some; the assay was immunoSEQ multiplex PCR. D and trimming come from the DNA, and the V and J calls and clone size come from that table. The table has approximately 300,000 clones, 88% seen once. Germline-derived CDR1 and CDR2 are SGHNT and YENEEA. The CDR3 runs 13 residues. With 7 bases removed from V and 4 bases from J, the gap between germline ends came to 10 bases.

Input material: peripheral blood. The rearrangement links TRBV11-3 to TRBJ2-2; TRBD1 is a possible D gene (5 bases). The sequence was obtained from a woman between 50 and 59 years old with active or convalescent COVID-19. This CDR3 is CASTSQGTGELFF. The CDR3 region has the DNA TGTGCCAGCACATCTCAGGGCACCGGGGAGCTGTTTTTT.